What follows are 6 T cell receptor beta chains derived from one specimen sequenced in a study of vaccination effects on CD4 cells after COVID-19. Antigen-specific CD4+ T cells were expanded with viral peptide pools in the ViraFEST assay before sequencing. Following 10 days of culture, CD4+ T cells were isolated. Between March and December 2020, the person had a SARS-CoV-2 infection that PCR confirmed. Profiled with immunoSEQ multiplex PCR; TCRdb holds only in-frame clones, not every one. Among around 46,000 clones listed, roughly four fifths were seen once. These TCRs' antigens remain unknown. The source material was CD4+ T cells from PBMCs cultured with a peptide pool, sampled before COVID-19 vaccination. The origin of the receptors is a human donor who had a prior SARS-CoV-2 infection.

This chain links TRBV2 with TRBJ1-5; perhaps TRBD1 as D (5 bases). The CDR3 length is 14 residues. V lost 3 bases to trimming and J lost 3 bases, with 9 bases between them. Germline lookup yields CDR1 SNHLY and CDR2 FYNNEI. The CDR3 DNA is TGTGCCAGCAGTGACGTAGGGGACAATCAGCCCCAGCATTTT. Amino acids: CASSDVGDNQPQHF.

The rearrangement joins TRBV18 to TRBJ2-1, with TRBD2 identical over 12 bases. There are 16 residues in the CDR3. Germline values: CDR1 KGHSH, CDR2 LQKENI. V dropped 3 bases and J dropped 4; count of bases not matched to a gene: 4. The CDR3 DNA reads TGTGCCAGCTCACCTCGGGGGACTAGCGGGTACAATGAGCAGTTCTTC. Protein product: CASSPRGTSGYNEQFF.

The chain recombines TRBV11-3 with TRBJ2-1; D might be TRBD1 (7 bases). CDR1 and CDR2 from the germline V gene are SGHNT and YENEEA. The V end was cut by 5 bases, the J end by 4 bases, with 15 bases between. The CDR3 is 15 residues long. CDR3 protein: CASSRQGGQYNEQFF. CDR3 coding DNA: TGTGCCAGCAGCCGACAGGGAGGTCAGTACAATGAGCAGTTCTTC.

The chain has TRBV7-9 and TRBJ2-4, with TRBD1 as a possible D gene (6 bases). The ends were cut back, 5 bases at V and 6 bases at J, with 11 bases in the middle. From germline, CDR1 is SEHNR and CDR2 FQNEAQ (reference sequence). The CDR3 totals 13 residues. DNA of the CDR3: TGTGCCAGCAGCGCGACAGGACCAAACATTCAGTACTTC. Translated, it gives CASSATGPNIQYF.

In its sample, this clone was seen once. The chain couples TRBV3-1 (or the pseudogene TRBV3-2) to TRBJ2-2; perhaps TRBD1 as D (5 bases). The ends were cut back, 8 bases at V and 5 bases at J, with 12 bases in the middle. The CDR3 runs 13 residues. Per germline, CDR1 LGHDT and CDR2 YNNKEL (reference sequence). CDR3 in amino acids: CASDPGITGELFF. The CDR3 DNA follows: TGTGCCAGCGATCCAGGGATAACCGGGGAGCTGTTTTTT.

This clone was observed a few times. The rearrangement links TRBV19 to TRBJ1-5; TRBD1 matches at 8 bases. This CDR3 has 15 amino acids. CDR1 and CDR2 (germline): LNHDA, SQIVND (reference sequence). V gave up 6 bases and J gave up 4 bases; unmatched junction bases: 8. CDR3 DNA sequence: TGTGCCAGTAGGTGGGACAGGAAAATTAATCAGCCCCAGCATTTT. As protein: CASRWDRKINQPQHF.